Here is one TCR beta chain with its context. This entry comes from a study of blood T cell repertoires in COVID-19. Background on the study: Sources were T cells, B-cell-depleted T cells, or PBMCs; the material itself was cDNA or gDNA.

The CDR3 is 13 residues long. CDR1 and CDR2 (germline): SGHRS, YFSETQ. Trimming pared 3 bases from V and 7 bases from J, leaving 11 bases between. Per the study methods: Amplification of reference gene primers provided the estimated nucleated cell counts. Profiled with immunoSEQ multiplex PCR; TCRdb holds only in-frame clones, not every one. V, J and clone size derive from that table, while D and trimming were established from the DNA sequence. This sample has roughly 230,000 clones, with about 88% found just once. Sequencing was performed on peripheral blood. The gene calls are TRBV5-1 and TRBJ2-1, with D possibly matching TRBD2 (6 bases). The receptor comes from a man aged 35 to 55 with acute or convalescent COVID-19. In DNA form, the CDR3 reads TGCGCCAGCAGCTCAGGCCGGGGGAATGAGCAGTTCTTC. This gives the protein CASSSGRGNEQFF.